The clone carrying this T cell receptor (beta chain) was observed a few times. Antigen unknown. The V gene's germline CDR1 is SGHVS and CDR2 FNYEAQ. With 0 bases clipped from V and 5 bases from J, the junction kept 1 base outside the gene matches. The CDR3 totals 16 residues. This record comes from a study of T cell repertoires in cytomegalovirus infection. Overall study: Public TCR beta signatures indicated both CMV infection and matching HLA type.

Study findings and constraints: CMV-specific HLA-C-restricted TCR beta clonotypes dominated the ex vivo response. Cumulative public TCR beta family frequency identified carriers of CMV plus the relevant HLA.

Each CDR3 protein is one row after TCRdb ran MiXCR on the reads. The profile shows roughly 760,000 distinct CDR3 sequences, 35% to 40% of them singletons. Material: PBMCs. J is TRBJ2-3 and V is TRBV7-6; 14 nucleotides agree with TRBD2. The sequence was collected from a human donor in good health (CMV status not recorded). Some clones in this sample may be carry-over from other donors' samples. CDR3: CASSLAGTSGGDTQYF. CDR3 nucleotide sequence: TGTGCCAGCAGCTTAGCCGGGACTAGCGGGGGAGATACGCAGTATTTT.